Listed below are T cell receptor beta chains from one sample, sequenced in a study of T cells in Graves' hyperthyroidism and ophthalmopathy. Each CDR3 protein is one row after TCRdb ran MiXCR on the multiplex PCR reads. This sample has 730,000 or so distinct CDR3 sequences, with 18% found just once. Sequencing was done on a sample of blood. These receptors were collected from a woman aged 50 to 65 with Graves' hyperthyroidism that later progressed to Graves' ophthalmopathy. The CDR3 runs from the conserved cysteine through the conserved F or W. A D gene is named only where the DNA matches it firmly. Not all rows give a size; the values are once, few, many and, for expanded clones, a class.

abundance,d_gene,j_gene,v_gene,CDR3aa,CDR3nt
-,TRBD2,TRBJ2-7,TRBV11-2,CASSLRTSGGAGEQYF,TGTGCCAGCAGCCTGAGGACTAGCGGGGGGGCCGGTGAGCAGTACTTC
few,-,TRBJ2-3,TRBV6-1,CASSRRGPDTQYF,TGTGCCAGCAGTCGCCGGGGACCGGATACGCAGTATTTT
many,-,TRBJ1-5,TRBV12-3/TRBV12-4,CASSLSRSQGDQPQHF,TGTGCCAGCAGTTTAAGTCGTAGCCAGGGCGATCAGCCCCAGCATTTT
-,TRBD1,TRBJ1-3,TRBV6-1,CASSQTGLLGNTIYF,TGTGCCAGCAGCCAGACAGGGTTGCTAGGAAACACCATATATTTT
few,-,TRBJ1-5,TRBV20-1,CSASENQPQHF,TGCAGTGCTAGCGAGAATCAGCCCCAGCATTTT
-,-,TRBJ1-3,TRBV7-9,CASSPSGRSGNTIYF,TGTGCCAGCAGCCCCTCAGGGCGCTCTGGAAACACCATATATTTT
-,-,TRBJ2-2,TRBV12-3/TRBV12-4,CASSSLTRTGELFF,TGTGCCAGCAGTTCCCTAACTAGAACCGGGGAGCTGTTTTTT
few,TRBD1,TRBJ1-1,TRBV29-1,CSVMTGGNTEAFF,TGCAGCGTAATGACAGGGGGCAACACTGAAGCTTTCTTT
many,-,TRBJ1-2,TRBV6-6,CASSYSGANYGYTF,TGTGCCAGCAGTTACTCCGGGGCTAACTATGGCTACACCTTC
few,-,TRBJ1-5,TRBV7-9,CASSFSDSNQPQHF,TGTGCCAGCAGCTTCTCAGATAGCAATCAGCCCCAGCATTTT
few,TRBD2,TRBJ2-3,TRBV27,CASSSSRSGGPDTQYF,TGTGCCAGCAGTTCCTCACGCAGCGGGGGGCCAGATACGCAGTATTTT
-,-,TRBJ2-7,TRBV4-1,CASSNPGTTEEQYF,TGCGCCAGCAGCAATCCGGGAACTACGGAAGAGCAGTACTTC
few,-,TRBJ1-6,TRBV12-3/TRBV12-4,CASSLGDGDSPLHF,TGTGCCAGCAGTTTGGGTGACGGTGATTCACCCCTCCACTTT
many,TRBD2,TRBJ2-3,TRBV20-1,CSASMAGGPGDTQYF,TGCAGTGCTAGTATGGCGGGGGGGCCGGGAGATACGCAGTATTTT
many,TRBD1,TRBJ2-5,TRBV29-1,CSVGTGGDGETQYF,TGCAGCGTTGGGACAGGGGGCGACGGAGAGACCCAGTACTTC
-,-,TRBJ2-1,TRBV6-1,CASSEAGFPGEQFF,TGTGCCAGCAGTGAAGCCGGCTTCCCTGGAGAGCAGTTCTTC
few,-,TRBJ2-7,TRBV5-1,CASSSRDTRTYEQYF,TGCGCCAGCAGCTCGCGGGACACTAGGACCTACGAGCAGTACTTC
many,-,TRBJ1-4,TRBV30,CAWSVLSEKLFF,TGTGCCTGGAGTGTCTTAAGTGAAAAACTGTTTTTT
-,-,TRBJ1-1,TRBV7-6,CASSLSGSGEAFF,TGTGCCAGCAGCTTATCGGGTTCGGGGGAGGCTTTCTTT
-,-,TRBJ1-1,TRBV15,CATSRAPPGRVGAEAFF,TGTGCCACCAGCAGAGCCCCTCCGGGGAGGGTCGGGGCTGAAGCTTTCTTT
-,-,TRBJ2-1,TRBV27,CASKAGFYNEQFF,TGTGCCAGCAAGGCGGGCTTTTACAATGAGCAGTTCTTC
many,TRBD1,TRBJ2-7,TRBV20-1,CSALRGLSPTYEQYF,TGCAGTGCTCTCAGGGGGCTCTCCCCCACCTACGAGCAGTACTTC
-,-,TRBJ2-4,TRBV12-3/TRBV12-4,CASSKTRGSKNIQYF,TGTGCCAGCAGTAAAACCAGGGGCTCCAAAAACATTCAGTACTTC
-,-,TRBJ1-1,TRBV9,CASSARIGPTYTEAFF,TGTGCCAGCAGCGCTCGCATAGGGCCCACTTACACTGAAGCTTTCTTT
many,-,TRBJ2-5,TRBV18,CASSPPLEGEGETQYF,TGTGCCAGCTCACCACCGTTGGAGGGGGAGGGGGAGACCCAGTACTTC
many,-,TRBJ1-6,TRBV2,CASSEEGRVSPLHF,TGTGCCAGCAGTGAGGAGGGACGGGTTTCACCCCTCCACTTT
few,-,TRBJ2-7,TRBV7-2,CASSWDLLTYEQYF,TGTGCCAGCAGCTGGGACTTATTAACCTACGAGCAGTACTTC
-,TRBD1,TRBJ2-5,TRBV3-1,CASSNRGEAQYF,TGTGCCAGCAGCAACAGGGGGGAGGCCCAGTACTTC
many,-,TRBJ1-2,TRBV7-4,CASSYRNDSTFYGYTF,TGTGCCAGCAGCTATAGAAACGACAGTACCTTCTATGGCTACACCTTC
-,-,TRBJ1-3,TRBV5-1,CASGMTVSGNTIYF,TGCGCCAGCGGTATGACAGTCTCTGGAAACACCATATATTTT
many,-,TRBJ1-5,TRBV12-3/TRBV12-4,CASSLPPGLSNQPQHF,TGTGCCAGCAGTTTGCCCCCGGGCCTTAGCAATCAGCCCCAGCATTTT
many,TRBD1,TRBJ1-2,TRBV4-1,CASSQVQGDGYTF,TGTGCCAGCAGCCAAGTACAGGGGGATGGCTACACCTTC
-,-,TRBJ2-7,TRBV20-1,CSASVGGWGEQYF,TGCAGTGCTAGTGTAGGGGGTTGGGGCGAGCAGTACTTC
many,-,TRBJ2-3,TRBV2,CARGTAPGDTQYF,TGTGCCAGGGGAACCGCGCCTGGAGATACGCAGTATTTT
few,-,TRBJ1-3,TRBV20-1,CSAKDPNSGNTIYF,TGCAGTGCTAAAGACCCAAACTCTGGAAACACCATATATTTT
many,-,TRBJ2-7,TRBV11-2,CASSLRADSYEQYF,TGTGCCAGCAGCTTAAGGGCAGACTCCTACGAGCAGTACTTC
-,TRBD2,TRBJ2-1,TRBV6-2/TRBV6-3,CASSGGRGVSYNEQFF,TGTGCCAGTTCTGGTGGGCGGGGGGTCTCCTACAATGAGCAGTTCTTC
few,-,TRBJ2-5,TRBV5-4,CASSLSGGPNQETQYF,TGTGCCAGCAGCTTGAGTGGCGGGCCCAACCAAGAGACCCAGTACTTC
many,TRBD2,TRBJ2-3,TRBV24-1,CATSDFGGGGTDTQYF,TGTGCCACCAGTGATTTCGGCGGGGGAGGCACAGATACGCAGTATTTT
many,-,TRBJ1-1,TRBV20-1,CSAYRGGTEAFF,TGCAGTGCTTACCGGGGCGGGACTGAAGCTTTCTTT
many,-,TRBJ1-2,TRBV6-5,CASSYEGSYGYTF,TGTGCCAGCAGTTACGAGGGATCCTATGGCTACACCTTC
-,-,TRBJ1-1,TRBV7-9,CASPGNTEAFF,TGTGCCAGCCCAGGGAACACTGAAGCTTTCTTT
many,-,TRBJ2-7,TRBV27,CASSLYPDVYEQYF,TGTGCCAGCAGTTTATACCCCGACGTCTACGAGCAGTACTTC
many,TRBD1,TRBJ1-1,TRBV11-3,CASSLGTGGDTEAFF,TGTGCCAGCAGCTTAGGGACAGGGGGGGACACTGAAGCTTTCTTT